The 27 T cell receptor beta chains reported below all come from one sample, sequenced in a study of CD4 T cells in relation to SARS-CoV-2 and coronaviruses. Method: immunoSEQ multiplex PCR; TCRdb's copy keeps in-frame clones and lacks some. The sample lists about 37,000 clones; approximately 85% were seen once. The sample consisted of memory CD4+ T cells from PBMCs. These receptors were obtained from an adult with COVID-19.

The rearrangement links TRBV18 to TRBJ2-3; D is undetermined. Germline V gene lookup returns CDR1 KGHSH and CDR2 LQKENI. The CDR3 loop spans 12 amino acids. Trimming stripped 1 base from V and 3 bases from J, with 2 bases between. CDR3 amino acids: CASSPQTDTQYF. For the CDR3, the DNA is TGTGCCAGCTCACCACAGACAGATACGCAGTATTTT.

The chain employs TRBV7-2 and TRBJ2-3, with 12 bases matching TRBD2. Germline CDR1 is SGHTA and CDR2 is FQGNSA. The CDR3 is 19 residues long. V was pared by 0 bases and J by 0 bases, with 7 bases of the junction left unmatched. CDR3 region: CASSLAPAGTSGSTDTQYF. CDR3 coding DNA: TGTGCCAGCAGCTTAGCCCCCGCCGGGACTAGCGGGAGCACAGATACGCAGTATTTT.

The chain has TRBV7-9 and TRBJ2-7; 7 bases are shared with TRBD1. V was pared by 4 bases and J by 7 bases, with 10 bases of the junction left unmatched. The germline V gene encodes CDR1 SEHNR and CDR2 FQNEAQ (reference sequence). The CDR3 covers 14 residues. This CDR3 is CASSYYRDSSEQYF. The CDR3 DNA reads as TGTGCCAGCAGCTACTACCGGGACAGCTCAGAGCAGTACTTC.

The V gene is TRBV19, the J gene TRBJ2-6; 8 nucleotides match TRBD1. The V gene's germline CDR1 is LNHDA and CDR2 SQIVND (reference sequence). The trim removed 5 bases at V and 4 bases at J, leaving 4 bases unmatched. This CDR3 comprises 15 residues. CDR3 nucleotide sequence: TGTGCCAGTAGTGACAGGGGAAACGGGGCCAACGTCCTGACTTTC. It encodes CASSDRGNGANVLTF.

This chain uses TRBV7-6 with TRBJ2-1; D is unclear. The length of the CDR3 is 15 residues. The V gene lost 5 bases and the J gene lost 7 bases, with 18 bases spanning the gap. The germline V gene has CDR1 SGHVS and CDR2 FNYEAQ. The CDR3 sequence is CASSPIPSSINEQFF. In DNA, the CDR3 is TGTGCCAGCAGCCCCATCCCGAGCTCTATTAATGAGCAGTTCTTC.

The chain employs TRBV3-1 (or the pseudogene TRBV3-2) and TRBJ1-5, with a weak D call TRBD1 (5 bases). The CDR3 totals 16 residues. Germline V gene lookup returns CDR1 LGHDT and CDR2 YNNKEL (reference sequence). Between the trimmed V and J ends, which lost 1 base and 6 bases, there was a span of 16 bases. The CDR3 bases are TGTGCCAGCAGCCAAGGGGCTCCAGGGCTAAGTCAGCCCCAGCATTTT. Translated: CASSQGAPGLSQPQHF.

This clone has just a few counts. The CDR3 DNA reads as TGTGCCACCAGCAGAGACTTTCAGGTCTACAATGAGCAGTTCTTC. It is translated as CATSRDFQVYNEQFF. The rearrangement links TRBV15 to TRBJ2-1; D unresolved. V was pared by 0 bases and J by 3 bases, with 9 bases between. The V gene's germline CDR1 is LNHNV and CDR2 YYDKDF (reference sequence). The CDR3 has 15 amino acids.

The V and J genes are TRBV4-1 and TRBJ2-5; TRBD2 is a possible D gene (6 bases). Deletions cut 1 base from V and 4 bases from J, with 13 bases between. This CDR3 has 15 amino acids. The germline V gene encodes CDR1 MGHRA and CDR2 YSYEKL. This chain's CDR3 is CASSQVGSGGETQYF. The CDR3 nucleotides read TGCGCCAGCAGCCAAGTAGGCTCCGGGGGAGAGACCCAGTACTTC.

CDR3 loop: CASGLGTTTEAFF. In DNA form, the CDR3 reads TGTGCTAGTGGTTTAGGGACTACCACTGAAGCTTTCTTT. The chain uses TRBV12-5 and TRBJ1-1; a possible D gene is TRBD1 (5 bases). CDR1 and CDR2 from the germline V gene are LGHNT and FRNRAP. The CDR3 has 13 residues. V shed 3 bases and J shed 4 bases, with 9 bases lying between them.

The CDR3 coding sequence is TGCGCCAGCAGCGTAGGGTCGGAGACCCAGTACTTC. It specifies CASSVGSETQYF. V and J are TRBV5-1 and TRBJ2-5; no definite D call. Trimming shortened V by 4 bases and J by 5 bases, and 9 bases separated the two germline ends. This CDR3 region has 12 residues. Germline V gene sequence: CDR1 SGHRS, CDR2 YFSETQ. Full variable domain (outside the CDR3, taken from reference TRBV5-1 and TRBJ2-5): KAGVTQTPRYLIKTRGQQVTLSCSPISGHRSVSWYQQTPGQGLQFLFEYFSETQRNKGNFPGRFSGRQFSNSRSEMNVSTLELGDSALYLCASSVGSETQYFGPGTRLLVL.

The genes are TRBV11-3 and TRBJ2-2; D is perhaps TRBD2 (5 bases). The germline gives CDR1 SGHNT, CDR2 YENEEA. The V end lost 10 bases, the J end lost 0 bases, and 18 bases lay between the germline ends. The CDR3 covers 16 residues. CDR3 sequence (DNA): TGTGCCACCTCTTTCCGGTCGGGATCGAACACCGGGGAGCTGTTTTTT. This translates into CATSFRSGSNTGELFF. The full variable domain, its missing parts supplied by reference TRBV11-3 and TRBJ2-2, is EAGVVQSPRYKIIEKKQPVAFWCNPISGHNTLYWYLQNLGQGPELLIRYENEEAVDDSQLPKDRFSAERLKGVDSTLKIQPAELGDSAVYLCATSFRSGSNTGELFFGEGSRLTVL.

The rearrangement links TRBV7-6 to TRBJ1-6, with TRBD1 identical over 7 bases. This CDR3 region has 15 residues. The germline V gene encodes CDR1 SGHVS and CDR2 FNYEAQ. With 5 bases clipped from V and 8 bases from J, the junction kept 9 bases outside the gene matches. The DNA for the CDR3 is TGTGCCAGCAGCCCCGCCAGGGGGTCTCATTCACCCCTCCACTTT. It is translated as CASSPARGSHSPLHF.

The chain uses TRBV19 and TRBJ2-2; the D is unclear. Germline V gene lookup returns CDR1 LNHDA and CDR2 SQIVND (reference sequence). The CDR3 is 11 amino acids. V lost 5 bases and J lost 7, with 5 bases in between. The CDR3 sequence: CASSEIGELFF. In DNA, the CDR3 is TGTGCCAGTAGTGAGATCGGGGAGCTGTTTTTT.

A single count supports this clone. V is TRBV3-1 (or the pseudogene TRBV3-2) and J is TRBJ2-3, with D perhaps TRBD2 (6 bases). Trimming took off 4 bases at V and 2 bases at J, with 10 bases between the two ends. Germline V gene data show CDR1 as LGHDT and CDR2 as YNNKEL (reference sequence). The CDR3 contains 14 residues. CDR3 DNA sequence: TGTGCCAGCAGCCTTCGCGGGAACACAGATACGCAGTATTTT. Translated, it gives CASSLRGNTDTQYF.

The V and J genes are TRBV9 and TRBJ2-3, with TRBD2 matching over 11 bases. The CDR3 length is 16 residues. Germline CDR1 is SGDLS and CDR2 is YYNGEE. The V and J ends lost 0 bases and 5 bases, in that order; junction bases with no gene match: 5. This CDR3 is CASSVGLAGGEDTQYF. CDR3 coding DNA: TGTGCCAGCAGCGTAGGGCTAGCGGGAGGCGAAGATACGCAGTATTTT.

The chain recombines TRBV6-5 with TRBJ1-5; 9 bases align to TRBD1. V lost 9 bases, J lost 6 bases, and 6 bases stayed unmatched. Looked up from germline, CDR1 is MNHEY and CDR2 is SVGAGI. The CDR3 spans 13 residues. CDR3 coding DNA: TGTGCCAGTTCACAGGGGGCGAGTCAGCCCCAGCATTTT. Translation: CASSQGASQPQHF.

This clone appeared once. This CDR3 is CASSLRWDTSYNEQFF. CDR3 coding DNA: TGCGCCAGCAGCTTGCGTTGGGACACCTCCTACAATGAGCAGTTCTTC. The rearrangement uses TRBV5-1 and TRBJ2-1; tentatively, D is TRBD1 (6 bases). The germline V gene encodes CDR1 SGHRS and CDR2 YFSETQ. Trimming took 1 base from V and 0 from J, leaving 11 bases between them. This CDR3 has 16 residues.

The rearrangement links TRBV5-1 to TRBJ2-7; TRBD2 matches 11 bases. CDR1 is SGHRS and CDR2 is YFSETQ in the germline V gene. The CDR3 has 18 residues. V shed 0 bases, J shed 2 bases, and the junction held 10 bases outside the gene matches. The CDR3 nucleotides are TGCGCCAGCAGCTTGGACGAACCCGGGACTAGCGGAACCTACGAGCAGTACTTC. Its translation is CASSLDEPGTSGTYEQYF. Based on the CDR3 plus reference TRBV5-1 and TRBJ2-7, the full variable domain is KAGVTQTPRYLIKTRGQQVTLSCSPISGHRSVSWYQQTPGQGLQFLFEYFSETQRNKGNFPGRFSGRQFSNSRSEMNVSTLELGDSALYLCASSLDEPGTSGTYEQYFGPGTRLTVT.

CDR3: CASSQDLAGNEQFF. CDR3 in DNA: TGTGCCAGCAGCCAAGATCTAGCGGGGAATGAGCAGTTCTTC. The chain joins TRBV14 to TRBJ2-1, with 9 bases lining up with TRBD2. The J segment lost 7 bases and the V segment lost 0 bases, leaving 1 base of the junction unmatched. Germline assignment: CDR1 SGHDN and CDR2 FVKESK. CDR3 size: 14 residues.

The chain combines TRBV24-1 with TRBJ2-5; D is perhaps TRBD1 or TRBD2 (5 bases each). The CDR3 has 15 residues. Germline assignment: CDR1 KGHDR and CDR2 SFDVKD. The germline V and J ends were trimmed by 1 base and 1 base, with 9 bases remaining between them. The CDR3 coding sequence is TGTGCCACCAGTGATTTAGTCGGGGCCCAAGAGACCCAGTACTTC. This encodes CATSDLVGAQETQYF.

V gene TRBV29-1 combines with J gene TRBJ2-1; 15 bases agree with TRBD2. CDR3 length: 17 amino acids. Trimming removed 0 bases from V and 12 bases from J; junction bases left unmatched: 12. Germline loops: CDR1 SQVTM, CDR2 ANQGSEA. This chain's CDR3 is CSVEDGRTSGRALGQFF. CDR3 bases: TGCAGCGTTGAAGATGGGCGGACTAGCGGGAGGGCCTTAGGGCAGTTCTTC.

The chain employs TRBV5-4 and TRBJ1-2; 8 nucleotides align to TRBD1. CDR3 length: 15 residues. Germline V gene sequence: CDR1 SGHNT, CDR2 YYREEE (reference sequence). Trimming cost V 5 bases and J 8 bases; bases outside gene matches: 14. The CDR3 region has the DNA TGTGCCAGCAGTGCAGGGGGCGTTCATCGGGGGGGCTACACCTTC. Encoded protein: CASSAGGVHRGGYTF.

The CDR3 bases are TGTGCCAGCAGTTATAGCGGGAGGGCTAGGGAGCAGTTCTTC. Translation: CASSYSGRAREQFF. The chain joins TRBV28 to TRBJ2-1, with 11 bases matching TRBD2. The CDR3 length is 14 residues. Germline V gene data show CDR1 as MDHEN and CDR2 as SYDVKM. V was pared by 4 bases and J by 10 bases, with 6 bases of the junction left unmatched.

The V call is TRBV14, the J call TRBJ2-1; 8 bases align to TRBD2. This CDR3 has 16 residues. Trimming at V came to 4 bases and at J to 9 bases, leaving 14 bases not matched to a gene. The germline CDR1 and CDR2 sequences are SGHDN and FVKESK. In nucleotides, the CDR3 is TGTGCCAGCAGCCTCCGAAGGGGACTAGGCTTTGGTGAGCAGTTCTTC. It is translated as CASSLRRGLGFGEQFF.

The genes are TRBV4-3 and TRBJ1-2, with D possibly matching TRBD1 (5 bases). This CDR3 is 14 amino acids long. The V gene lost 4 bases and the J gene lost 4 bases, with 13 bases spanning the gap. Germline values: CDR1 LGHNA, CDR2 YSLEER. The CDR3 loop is CASSPSGRGYGYTF. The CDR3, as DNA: TGCGCCAGCAGCCCCTCCGGTAGGGGCTATGGCTACACCTTC.

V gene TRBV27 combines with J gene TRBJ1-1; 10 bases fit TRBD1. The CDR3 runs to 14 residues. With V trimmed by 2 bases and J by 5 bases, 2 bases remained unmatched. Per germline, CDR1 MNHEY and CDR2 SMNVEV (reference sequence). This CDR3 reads CASSLDRGLTEAFF. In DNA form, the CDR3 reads TGTGCCAGCAGTTTAGACAGGGGGCTTACTGAAGCTTTCTTT.

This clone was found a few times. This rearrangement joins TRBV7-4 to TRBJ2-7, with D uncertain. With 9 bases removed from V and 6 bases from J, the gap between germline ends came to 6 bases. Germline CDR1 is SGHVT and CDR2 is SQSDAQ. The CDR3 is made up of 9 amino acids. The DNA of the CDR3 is TGTGCCAGGGGTGTCGAGCAGTACTTC. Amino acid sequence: CARGVEQYF.